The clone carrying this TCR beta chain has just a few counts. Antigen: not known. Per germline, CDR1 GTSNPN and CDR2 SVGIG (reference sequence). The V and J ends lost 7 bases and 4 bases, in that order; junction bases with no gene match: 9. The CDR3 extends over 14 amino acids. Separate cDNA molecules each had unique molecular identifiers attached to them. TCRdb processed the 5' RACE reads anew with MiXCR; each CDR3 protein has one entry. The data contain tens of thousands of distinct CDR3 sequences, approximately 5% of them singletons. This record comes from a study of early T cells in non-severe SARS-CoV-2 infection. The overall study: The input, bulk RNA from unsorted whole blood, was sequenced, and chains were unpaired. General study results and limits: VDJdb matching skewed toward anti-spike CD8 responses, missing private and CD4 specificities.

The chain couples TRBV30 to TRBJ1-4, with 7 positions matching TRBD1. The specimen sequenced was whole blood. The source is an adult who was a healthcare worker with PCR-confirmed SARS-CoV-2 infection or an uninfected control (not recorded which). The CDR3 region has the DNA TGTGCCTCCGCGGACAGGACGATTAATGAAAAACTGTTTTTT. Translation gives CASADRTINEKLFF.